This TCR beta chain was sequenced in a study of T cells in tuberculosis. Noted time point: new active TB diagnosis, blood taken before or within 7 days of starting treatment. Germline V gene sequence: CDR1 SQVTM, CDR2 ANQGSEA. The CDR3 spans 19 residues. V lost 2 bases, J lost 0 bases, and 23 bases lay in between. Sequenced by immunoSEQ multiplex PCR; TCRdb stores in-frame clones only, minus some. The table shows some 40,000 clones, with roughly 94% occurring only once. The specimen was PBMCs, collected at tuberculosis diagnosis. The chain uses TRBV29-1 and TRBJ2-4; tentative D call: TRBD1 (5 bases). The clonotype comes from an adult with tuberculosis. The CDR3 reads CSVEQGSRWGNLAKNIQYF. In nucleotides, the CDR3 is TGCAGCGTTGAACAGGGCTCTCGTTGGGGAAACCTAGCCAAAAACATTCAGTACTTC.